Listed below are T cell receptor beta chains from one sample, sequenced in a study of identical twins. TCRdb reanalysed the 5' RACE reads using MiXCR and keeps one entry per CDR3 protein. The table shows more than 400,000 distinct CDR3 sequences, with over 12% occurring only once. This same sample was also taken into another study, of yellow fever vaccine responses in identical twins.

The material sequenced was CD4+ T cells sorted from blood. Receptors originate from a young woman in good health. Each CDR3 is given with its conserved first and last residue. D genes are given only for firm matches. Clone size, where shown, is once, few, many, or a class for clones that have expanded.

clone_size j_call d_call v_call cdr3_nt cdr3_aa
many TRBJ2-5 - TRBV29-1 TGCAGCGGACACACGTACCAAGAGACCCAGTACTTC CSGHTYQETQYF
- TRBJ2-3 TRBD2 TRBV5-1 TGCGCCAGCAGCTTATCCTTAGCGGGAGGAAGCACAGATACGCAGTATTTT CASSLSLAGGSTDTQYF
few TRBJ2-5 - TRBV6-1 TGTGCCAGCAAGGGGGAACAGGGTAGGACGGAGACCCAGTACTTC CASKGEQGRTETQYF
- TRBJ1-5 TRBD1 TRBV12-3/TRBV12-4 TGTGCCAGCAGTTTGGACAGGATCAATCAGCCCCAGCATTTT CASSLDRINQPQHF
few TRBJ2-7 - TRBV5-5 TGTGCCAGCAGCTTCGACAGGCTAACCTACGAGCAGTACTTC CASSFDRLTYEQYF
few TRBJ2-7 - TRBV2 TGTGCCAGCGGCGCGGCCACCGGTCACGAGCAGTACTTC CASGAATGHEQYF
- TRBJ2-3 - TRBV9 TGTGCCAGCAGCGTAGCAGGACGAGATACGCAGTATTTT CASSVAGRDTQYF
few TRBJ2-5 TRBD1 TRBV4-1 TGCGCCAGCAGCCGCGAGGGACAGCCGGCTCAAGAGACCCAGTACTTC CASSREGQPAQETQYF
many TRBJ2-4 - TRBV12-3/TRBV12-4 TGTGCCAGCAGTTTAGACAGGGTTATGGACATTCAGTACTTC CASSLDRVMDIQYF
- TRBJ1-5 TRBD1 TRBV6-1 TGTGCCAGCAATCGGGACAGGGTTATTAATCAGCCCCAGCATTTT CASNRDRVINQPQHF
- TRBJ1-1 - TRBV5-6 TGTGCCAGCAGCTTGGCGTTGCAGGGGAGTAACACTGAAGCTTTCTTT CASSLALQGSNTEAFF
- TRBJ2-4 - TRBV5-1 TGCGCCAGCAGCCTCAGGTGGGAAGCCAAAAACATTCAGTACTTC CASSLRWEAKNIQYF
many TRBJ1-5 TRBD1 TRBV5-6 TGTGCCAGCAGCATGACAGGGAGGGATCAGCCCCAGCATTTT CASSMTGRDQPQHF
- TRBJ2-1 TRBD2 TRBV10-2 TGCGCCAGCAGTCCCCCGACTAGCGGGAGGGGAGGTGAGCAGTTCTTC CASSPPTSGRGGEQFF
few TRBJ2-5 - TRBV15 TGTGCCACCAGCAGAGATAAGTACCTCCAAGAGACCCAGTACTTC CATSRDKYLQETQYF
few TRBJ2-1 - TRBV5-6 TGTGCCAGCAAAAAGGTATCCAAATTTTTGAATGAGCAGTTCTTC CASKKVSKFLNEQFF
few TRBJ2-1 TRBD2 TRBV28 TGTGCCAGCAGGACTTCGGGCGGGGGTAAATACAATGAGCAGTTCTTC CASRTSGGGKYNEQFF
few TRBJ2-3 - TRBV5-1 TGCGCCAGCAGCTTTGGGGTGGGCACAGATACGCAGTATTTT CASSFGVGTDTQYF
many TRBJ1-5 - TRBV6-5 TGTGCCAGCAGTTCCCCCGGTCAGCCCCAGCATTTT CASSSPGQPQHF
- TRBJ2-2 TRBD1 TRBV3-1 TGTGCCAGCAGCCGGGGACAGGGAACCGGGGAGCTGTTTTTT CASSRGQGTGELFF
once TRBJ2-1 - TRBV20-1 TGCAGTTCAGGGGGAGCGGGCAATGAGCAGTTCTTC CSSGGAGNEQFF
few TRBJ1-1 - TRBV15 TGTGCCACCAGCAGGCCGCCTCAGGGGAACACTGAAGCTTTCTTT CATSRPPQGNTEAFF
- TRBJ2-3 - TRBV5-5 TGTGCCAGCAGCCAAAATCAGGGGATAAGCACAGATACGCAGTATTTT CASSQNQGISTDTQYF
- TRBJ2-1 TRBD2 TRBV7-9 TGTGCCAGCAGCTCTAGCGGGGTGGGATGGGAGCAGTTCTTC CASSSSGVGWEQFF